The entry that follows covers one T cell receptor (beta chain) sequence. Alongside a J-beta primer mix, a sample-barcoded 5' primer served in a second PCR lasting 7 to 11 cycles. Sequencing of every sample gave 2.5 million or more CDR3-containing paired-end reads. From the 5' RACE reads, TCRdb called clonotypes with MiXCR, one entry per CDR3 protein. Among 650,000 to 700,000 distinct CDR3 sequences listed, more than 45% were seen once. These data are taken from a study of blood T cells in healthy people across ages. The CDR3 loop spans 13 amino acids. V dropped 6 bases and J dropped 6 bases, with 12 bases sitting between them.

Material: blood. The sequence was obtained from a woman aged 80 or older in good health. This chain joins TRBV12-3 or TRBV12-4 and TRBJ2-1, with D perhaps matching TRBD1 (6 bases). The CDR3 region is CASSDRRGNEQFF. The DNA for the CDR3 is TGTGCCAGCAGCGACAGGCGCGGCAATGAGCAGTTCTTC.